These 6 T cell receptor beta chains were sequenced from one sample in a study of cytomegalovirus exposure and HLA in healthy donors. PCR primers comprised 60 Vbeta and 13 Jbeta primers. Sequencing used immunoSEQ multiplex PCR; TCRdb keeps in-frame clones, though not all of them. The profile shows around 130,000 clones, around 83% of them singletons. Sequenced: PBMCs. The receptors here all came from a girl aged 2-10 years in good health and CMV-seronegative.

The chain is built from TRBV6-1 and TRBJ2-7; TRBD1 might be the D (6 bases). Trimming removed 1 base from V and 4 bases from J, with 8 bases in between. Germline CDR1 is MNHNS and CDR2 is SASEGT. The CDR3 has 13 amino acids. Written as DNA, the CDR3 is TGTGCCAGCAGTGAAGGGGGGCATTACGAGCAGTACTTC. As protein: CASSEGGHYEQYF.

The genes are TRBV4-3 and TRBJ2-2; 8 nucleotides agree with TRBD2. The germline V gene encodes CDR1 LGHNA and CDR2 YSLEER. J gave up 8 bases and V 3 bases, and 11 bases lay outside the gene matches. This CDR3 has 16 residues. The CDR3 DNA is TGCGCCAGCAGCCAGACCCCGGGGGGGCCATCGGGGGAGCTGTTTTTT. It specifies CASSQTPGGPSGELFF.

The gene calls are TRBV7-9 and TRBJ2-1; 9 bases map to TRBD2. The CDR3 runs 17 residues. V was pared by 5 bases and J by 2 bases, with 10 bases of the junction left unmatched. Germline CDR1 and CDR2: SEHNR and FQNEAQ (reference sequence). CDR3 loop: CASSPSPSGTPYNEQFF. The CDR3 DNA is TGTGCCAGCAGCCCCAGCCCTAGCGGGACCCCCTACAATGAGCAGTTCTTC.

A single count supports this clone. The chain has TRBV4-2 and TRBJ2-1; 11 nucleotides line up with TRBD2. The CDR3 is made up of 15 amino acids. With V trimmed by 0 bases and J by 8 bases, 3 bases remained unmatched. Germline loops: CDR1 LGHNA, CDR2 YNFKEQ. The CDR3 sequence is CASSQELAGEDEQFF. In nucleotides, the CDR3 is TGTGCCAGCAGCCAAGAACTAGCGGGGGAGGATGAGCAGTTCTTC.

The chain recombines TRBV7-9 with TRBJ2-6; 7 bases fit TRBD1. Losses at the gene ends were 5 bases for V and 1 base for J; bases not matched to a gene: 8. This CDR3 spans 17 amino acids. Germline values: CDR1 SEHNR, CDR2 FQNEAQ (reference sequence). CDR3 loop: CASSLRGTVSGANVLTF. The CDR3 nucleotides are TGTGCCAGCAGCCTTAGAGGGACAGTATCTGGGGCCAACGTCCTGACTTTC.

The rearrangement links TRBV6-1 to TRBJ2-5, with D possibly being TRBD2 (6 bases). The CDR3 totals 15 residues. The germline V gene has CDR1 MNHNS and CDR2 SASEGT. The ends were cut back, 4 bases at V and 4 bases at J, with 16 bases in the middle. The CDR3 loop reads CASSALGLRRETQYF. The CDR3 nucleotides read TGTGCCAGCAGTGCTCTGGGACTCCGTAGAGAGACCCAGTACTTC.